This T cell receptor (beta chain) comes out of a study of shared clonotypes between healthy human individuals. As for this clone: What it recognizes is unknown.

The CDR3 sequence is 17 residues long. Germline values: CDR1 LGHNA, CDR2 YSLEER. V dropped 2 bases and J dropped 1 base, with 15 bases sitting between them. General study points: The authors expected sequencing depth to affect clonotype sharing among donors.

Data came from immunoSEQ multiplex PCR; TCRdb stores just in-frame clones and leaves some out. Of 530,000 or so clones in the sample, 75% to 80% are singletons; the top ten hold around 12%. Sequenced material: PBMCs. The source of this sequence is a woman in her thirties or forties in good health. Some clones in this sample may be carry-over from other donors' samples. The V and J genes are TRBV4-3 and TRBJ2-1; D is unresolved. The CDR3 loop reads CASSQLLSSGSYNEQFF. CDR3 nucleotide sequence: TGCGCCAGCAGCCAACTCTTGTCCTCCGGGTCCTACAATGAGCAGTTCTTC.